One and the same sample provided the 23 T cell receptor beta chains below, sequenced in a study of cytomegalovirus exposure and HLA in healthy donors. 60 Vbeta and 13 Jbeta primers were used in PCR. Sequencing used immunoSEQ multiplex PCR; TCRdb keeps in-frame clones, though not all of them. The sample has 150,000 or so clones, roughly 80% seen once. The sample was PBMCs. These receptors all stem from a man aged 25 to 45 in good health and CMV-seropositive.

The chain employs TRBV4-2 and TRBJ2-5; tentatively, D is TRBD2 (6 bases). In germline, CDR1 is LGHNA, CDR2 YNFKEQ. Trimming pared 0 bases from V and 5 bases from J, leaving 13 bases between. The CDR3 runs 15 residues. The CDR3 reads CASSQDTGGVETQYF. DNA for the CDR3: TGTGCCAGCAGCCAAGATACTGGAGGGGTGGAGACCCAGTACTTC.

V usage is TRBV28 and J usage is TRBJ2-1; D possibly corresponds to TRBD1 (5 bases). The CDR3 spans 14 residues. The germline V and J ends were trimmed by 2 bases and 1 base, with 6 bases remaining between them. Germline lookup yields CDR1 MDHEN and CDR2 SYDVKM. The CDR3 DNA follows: TGTGCCAGCAGTTTACAGGGTTCCTACAATGAGCAGTTCTTC. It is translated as CASSLQGSYNEQFF.

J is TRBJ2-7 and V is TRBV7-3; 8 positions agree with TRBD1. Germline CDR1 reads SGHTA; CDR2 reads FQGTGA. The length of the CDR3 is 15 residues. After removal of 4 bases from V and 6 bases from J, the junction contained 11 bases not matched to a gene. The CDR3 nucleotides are TGTGCCAGCAGCTGCTTCGGACAGGGTGAATTCGAGCAGTACTTC. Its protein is CASSCFGQGEFEQYF.

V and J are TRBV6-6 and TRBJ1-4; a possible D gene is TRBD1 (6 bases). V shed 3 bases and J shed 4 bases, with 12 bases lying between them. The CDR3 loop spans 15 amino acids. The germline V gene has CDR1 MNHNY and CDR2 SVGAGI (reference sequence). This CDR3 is CASSYWAGVNEKLFF. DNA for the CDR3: TGTGCCAGCAGTTATTGGGCAGGGGTTAATGAAAAACTGTTTTTT.

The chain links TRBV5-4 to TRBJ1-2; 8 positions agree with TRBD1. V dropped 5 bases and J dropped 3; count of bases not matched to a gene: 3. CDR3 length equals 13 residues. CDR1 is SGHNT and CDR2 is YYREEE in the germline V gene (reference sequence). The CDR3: CASREGQDYGYTF. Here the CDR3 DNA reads TGTGCCAGCAGGGAGGGACAGGACTATGGCTACACCTTC.

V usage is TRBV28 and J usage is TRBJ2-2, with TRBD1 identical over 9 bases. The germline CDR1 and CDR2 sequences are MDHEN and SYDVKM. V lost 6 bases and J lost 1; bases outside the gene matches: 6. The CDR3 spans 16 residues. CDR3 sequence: CASSAAGQGNTGELFF. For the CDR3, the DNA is TGTGCCAGCAGCGCGGCGGGACAGGGGAACACCGGGGAGCTGTTTTTT.

Here the CDR3 reads CASSRGKRGGIQETQYF. The CDR3 DNA is TGTGCCAGTAGTCGAGGGAAGCGGGGGGGAATCCAAGAGACCCAGTACTTC. J is TRBJ2-5 and V is TRBV19; 10 positions agree with TRBD2. Germline CDR1 LNHDA, CDR2 SQIVND (reference sequence). The CDR3 is 17 amino acids. The trim removed 5 bases at V and 1 base at J, leaving 10 bases unmatched.

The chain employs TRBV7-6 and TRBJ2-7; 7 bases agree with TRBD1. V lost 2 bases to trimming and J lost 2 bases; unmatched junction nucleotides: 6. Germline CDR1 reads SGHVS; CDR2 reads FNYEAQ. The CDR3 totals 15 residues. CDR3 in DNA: TGTGCCAGCAGCTTACATGGGCAGGGGGCCTACGAGCAGTACTTC. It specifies CASSLHGQGAYEQYF. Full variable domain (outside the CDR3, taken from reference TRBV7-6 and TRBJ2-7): GAGVSQSPRYKVTKRGQDVALRCDPISGHVSLYWYRQALGQGPEFLTYFNYEAQQDKSGLPNDRFSAERPEGSISTLTIQRTEQRDSAMYRCASSLHGQGAYEQYFGPGTRLTVT.

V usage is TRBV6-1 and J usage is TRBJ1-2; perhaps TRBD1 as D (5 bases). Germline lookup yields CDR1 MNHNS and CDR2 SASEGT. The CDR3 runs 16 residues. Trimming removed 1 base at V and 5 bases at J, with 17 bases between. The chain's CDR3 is CASSEDTGTPRYGYTF. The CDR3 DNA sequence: TGTGCCAGCAGTGAAGATACAGGCACGCCACGGTATGGCTACACCTTC.

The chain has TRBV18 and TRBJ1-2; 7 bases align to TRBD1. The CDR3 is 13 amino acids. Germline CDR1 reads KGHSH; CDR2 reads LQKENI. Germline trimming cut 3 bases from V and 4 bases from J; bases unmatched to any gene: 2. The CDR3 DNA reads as TGTGCCAGCTCACCTGGGACAGCCTATGGCTACACCTTC. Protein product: CASSPGTAYGYTF.

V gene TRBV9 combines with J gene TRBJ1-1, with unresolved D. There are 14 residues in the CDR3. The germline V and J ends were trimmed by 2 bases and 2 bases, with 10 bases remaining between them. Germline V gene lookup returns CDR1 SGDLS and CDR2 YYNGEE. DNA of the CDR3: TGTGCCAGCAGCGTTCAGTGGGCAAACACTGAAGCTTTCTTT. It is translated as CASSVQWANTEAFF. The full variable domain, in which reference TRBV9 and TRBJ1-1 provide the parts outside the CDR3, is DSGVTQTPKHLITATGQRVTLRCSPRSGDLSVYWYQQSLDQGLQFLIQYYNGEERAKGNILERFSAQQFPDLHSELNLSSLELGDSALYFCASSVQWANTEAFFGQGTRLTVV.

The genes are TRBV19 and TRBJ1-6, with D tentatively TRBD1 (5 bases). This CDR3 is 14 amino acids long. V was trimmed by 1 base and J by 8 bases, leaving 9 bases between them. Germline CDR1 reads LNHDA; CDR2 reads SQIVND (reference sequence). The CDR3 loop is CASSIGGQDSPLHF. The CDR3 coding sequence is TGTGCCAGTAGTATAGGGGGCCAGGATTCACCCCTCCACTTT.

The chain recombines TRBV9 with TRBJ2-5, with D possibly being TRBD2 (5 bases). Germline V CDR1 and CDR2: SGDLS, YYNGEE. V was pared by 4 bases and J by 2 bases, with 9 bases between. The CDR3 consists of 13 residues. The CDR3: CASSLSAQETQYF. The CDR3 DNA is TGTGCCAGCAGCCTTAGCGCTCAAGAGACCCAGTACTTC.

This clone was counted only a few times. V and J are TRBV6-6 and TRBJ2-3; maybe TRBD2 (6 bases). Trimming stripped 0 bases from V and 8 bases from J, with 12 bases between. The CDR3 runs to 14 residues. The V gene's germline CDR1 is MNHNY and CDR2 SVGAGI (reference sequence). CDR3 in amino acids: CASSYSAEGGTQYF. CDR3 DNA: TGTGCCAGCAGTTACTCCGCAGAGGGAGGTACGCAGTATTTT.

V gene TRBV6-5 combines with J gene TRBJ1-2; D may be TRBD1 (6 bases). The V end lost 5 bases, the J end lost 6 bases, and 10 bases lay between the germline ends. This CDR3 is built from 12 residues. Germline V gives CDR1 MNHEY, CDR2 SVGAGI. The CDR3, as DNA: TGTGCCAGCAGTCTAGCAGGGGATGGCTACACCTTC. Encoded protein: CASSLAGDGYTF.

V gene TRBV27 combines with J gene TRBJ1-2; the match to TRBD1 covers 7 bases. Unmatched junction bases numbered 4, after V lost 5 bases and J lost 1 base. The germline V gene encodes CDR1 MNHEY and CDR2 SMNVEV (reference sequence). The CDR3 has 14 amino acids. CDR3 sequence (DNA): TGTGCCAGCAGTCGGGCAGGGGGTAACTATGGCTACACCTTC. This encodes CASSRAGGNYGYTF.

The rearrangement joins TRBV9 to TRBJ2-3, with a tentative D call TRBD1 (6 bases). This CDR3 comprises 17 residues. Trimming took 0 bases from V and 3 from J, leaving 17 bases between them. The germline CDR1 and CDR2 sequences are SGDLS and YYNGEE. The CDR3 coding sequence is TGTGCCAGCAGCGTAGGGGGGCGGTCCTCGGGTACAGATACGCAGTATTTT. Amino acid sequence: CASSVGGRSSGTDTQYF.

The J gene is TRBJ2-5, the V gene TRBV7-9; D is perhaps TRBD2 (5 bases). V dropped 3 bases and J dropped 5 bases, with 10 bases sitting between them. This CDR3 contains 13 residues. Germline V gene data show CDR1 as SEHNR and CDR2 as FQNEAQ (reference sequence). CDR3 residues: CASSFPGVETQYF. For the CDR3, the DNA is TGTGCCAGCAGCTTCCCCGGGGTGGAGACCCAGTACTTC.

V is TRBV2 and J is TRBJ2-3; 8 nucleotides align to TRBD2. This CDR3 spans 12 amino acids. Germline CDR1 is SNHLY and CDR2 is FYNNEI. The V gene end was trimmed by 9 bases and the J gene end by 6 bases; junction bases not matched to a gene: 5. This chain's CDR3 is CARGTRVDTQYF. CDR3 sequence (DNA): TGTGCCAGGGGGACTAGAGTCGATACGCAGTATTTT. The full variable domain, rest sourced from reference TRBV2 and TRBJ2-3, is EPEVTQTPSHQVTQMGQEVILRCVPISNHLYFYWYRQILGQKVEFLVSFYNNEISEKSEIFDDQFSVERPDGSNFTLKIRSTKLEDSAMYFCARGTRVDTQYFGPGTRLTVL.

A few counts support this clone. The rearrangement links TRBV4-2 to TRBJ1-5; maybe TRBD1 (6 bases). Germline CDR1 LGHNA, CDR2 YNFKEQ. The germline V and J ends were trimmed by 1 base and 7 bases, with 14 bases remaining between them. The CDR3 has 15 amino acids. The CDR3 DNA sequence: TGTGCCAGCAGCCAAGGTAGTACAGGGTCCCAGCCCCAGCATTTT. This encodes CASSQGSTGSQPQHF.

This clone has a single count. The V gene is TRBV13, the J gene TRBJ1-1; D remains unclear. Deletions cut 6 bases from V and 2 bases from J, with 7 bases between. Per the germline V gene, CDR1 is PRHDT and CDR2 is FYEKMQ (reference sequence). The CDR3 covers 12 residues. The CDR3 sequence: CASSTSNTEAFF. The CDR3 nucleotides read TGTGCCAGCAGTACGAGTAACACTGAAGCTTTCTTT.

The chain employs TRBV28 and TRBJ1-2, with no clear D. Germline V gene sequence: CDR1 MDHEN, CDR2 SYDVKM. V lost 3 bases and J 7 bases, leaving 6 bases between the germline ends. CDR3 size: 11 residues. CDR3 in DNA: TGTGCCAGCAGTTTTCTCGGTGGCTACACCTTC. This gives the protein CASSFLGGYTF.

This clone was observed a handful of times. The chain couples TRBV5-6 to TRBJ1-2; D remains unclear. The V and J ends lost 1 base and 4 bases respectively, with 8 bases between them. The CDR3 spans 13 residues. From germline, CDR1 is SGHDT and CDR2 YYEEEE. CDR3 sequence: CASSLTVSYGYTF. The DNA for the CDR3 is TGTGCCAGCAGCTTGACAGTTTCCTATGGCTACACCTTC.